These 2 T cell receptor beta chains were sequenced from one sample in a study of long-term antiretroviral therapy in people with HIV. The run of the v3.0 immunoSEQ assay was at survey level. Libraries were prepared by immunoSEQ multiplex PCR; TCRdb keeps only in-frame clonotypes and omits some of them. The table has about 12,000 clones, around 79% seen once. This material consisted of unsorted PBMCs, taken about 3.1 years before starting antiretroviral therapy. These receptors were taken from a man aged 40-55 years with HIV.

There are a few counts of this clone. The CDR3 nucleotides read TGTGCCAGCAGCTCCCTAGTTCCCGAGCAGTACTTC. Translating gives CASSSLVPEQYF. This sequence joins TRBV7-3 and TRBJ2-7; D not certain. CDR3 length: 12 residues. Trimming took 4 bases from V and 6 from J, leaving 10 bases between them. The germline V gene encodes CDR1 SGHTA and CDR2 FQGTGA.

This chain links TRBV14 with TRBJ2-1; TRBD2 might be the D (6 bases). Between the trimmed V and J ends, which lost 4 bases and 7 bases, there was a span of 23 bases. The germline V gene has CDR1 SGHDN and CDR2 FVKESK. This CDR3 contains 17 residues. Written as DNA, the CDR3 is TGTGCCAGCAGCCCAATCCCTTTTGGGGGGAGTCCTAATGAGCAGTTCTTC. It specifies CASSPIPFGGSPNEQFF.